This T cell receptor beta chain was recorded in a study of shared clonotypes between healthy human individuals. Study results and limitations: Few donors restricted represented genetic and exposure-history diversity. Across a few donors, naive CD4 shared 5% to 5.5%, naive CD8 around 4%, memory CD4 roughly 2.2%, memory CD8 around 0.42%.

Naivety among CD8 cells was defined by CD45RO negativity and positive CCR7 selection, thereby excluding terminally differentiated effector memory CD45RA+ cells. To note about this clone: Its specificity is unknown.

TCRdb's copy holds only in-frame clones and misses some; the assay was immunoSEQ multiplex PCR. The repertoire holds over 2,000,000 clones, with over 85% as singletons. Germline loops: CDR1 MDHEN, CDR2 SYDVKM. CDR3 size: 16 residues. Trimming took 7 bases from V and 3 from J; bases not matched to a gene: 10. Sequenced material: naive CD8+ T cells from PBMCs. The clonotype originates from a young man in good health. Some clones in this sample may be carry-over from other donors' samples. This chain links TRBV28 with TRBJ2-1, with 9 bases identical to TRBD1. CDR3 nucleotide sequence: TGTGCCAGCACCAATACTCGGGGACAGGGCTACAATGAGCAGTTCTTC. It codes for CASTNTRGQGYNEQFF.